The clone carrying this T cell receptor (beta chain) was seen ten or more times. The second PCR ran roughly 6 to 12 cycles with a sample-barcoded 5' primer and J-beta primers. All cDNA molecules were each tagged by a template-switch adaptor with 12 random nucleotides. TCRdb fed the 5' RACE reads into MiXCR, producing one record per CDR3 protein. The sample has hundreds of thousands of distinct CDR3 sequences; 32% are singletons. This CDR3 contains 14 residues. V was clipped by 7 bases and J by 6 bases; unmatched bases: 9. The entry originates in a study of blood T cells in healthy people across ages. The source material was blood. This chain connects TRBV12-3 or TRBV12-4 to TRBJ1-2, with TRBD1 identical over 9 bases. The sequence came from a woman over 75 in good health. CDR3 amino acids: CASTVGTGWDGYTF. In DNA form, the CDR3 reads TGTGCCAGCACCGTGGGGACAGGGTGGGATGGCTACACCTTC.